This passage covers 24 T cell receptor beta chains from one sample sequenced in a study of T cells in Graves' hyperthyroidism and ophthalmopathy. Amplification targeted TCR beta CDR3 regions from RNA transcripts. HTBI primers were the set used in a first-round RT-PCR of the TCR CDR3. From the multiplex PCR reads, TCRdb called clonotypes with MiXCR, one entry per CDR3 protein. The sample includes 650,000 to 800,000 distinct CDR3 sequences, approximately 42% of them seen just once. Sequenced sample: peripheral blood or thyroid tissue (not recorded which). The receptors shown here come from an adult man with Graves' disease, either hyperthyroidism or ophthalmopathy (not recorded which).

This rearrangement joins TRBV29-1 to TRBJ2-5, with TRBD1 as a possible D gene (6 bases). Trimming left V 3 bases short and J 4 bases short, with 12 bases between. This CDR3 comprises 13 residues. CDR1 and CDR2 from the germline V gene are SQVTM and ANQGSEA. CDR3 in DNA: TGCAGCGTTGATACAGGGTCGGGAGAGACCCAGTACTTC. Translated, it gives CSVDTGSGETQYF.

The chain recombines TRBV11-2 with TRBJ2-2; 7 bases agree with TRBD2. V was pared by 3 bases and J by 7 bases, with 5 bases of the junction left unmatched. The CDR3 extends over 14 amino acids. Germline CDR1 is SGHAT and CDR2 is FQNNGV. CDR3 residues: CASSLGGRVGELFF. The CDR3 DNA follows: TGTGCCAGCAGCTTGGGAGGGCGCGTCGGGGAGCTGTTTTTT.

This clonotype was found many times. The V gene is TRBV7-8, the J gene TRBJ1-6; D not certain. V shed 1 base and J shed 8 bases, with 9 bases lying between them. The CDR3 covers 14 residues. Germline V CDR1 and CDR2: SGHVS, FQNEAQ. This CDR3 is CASSLGGYHSPLHF. Written as DNA, the CDR3 is TGTGCCAGCAGCTTAGGAGGGTATCATTCACCCCTCCACTTT.

This clonotype has a single count. A much larger clonotype is one base distant, so this may be a read error. This rearrangement joins TRBV7-2 to TRBJ1-3; D call uncertain. The CDR3 sequence is 13 residues long. V lost 2 bases, J lost 3 bases, and 5 bases lay in between. CDR1 is SGHTA and CDR2 is FQGNSA in the germline V gene. CDR3: CASSLWGGNTIYF. DNA for the CDR3: TGTGCCAGCAGCTTATGGGGTGGAAACACCATATATTTT.

The chain is built from TRBV24-1 and TRBJ1-6, with 11 bases lining up with TRBD1. Germline V gives CDR1 KGHDR, CDR2 SFDVKD. The J segment lost 12 bases and the V segment lost 3 bases, leaving 6 bases of the junction unmatched. CDR3 length equals 15 residues. The CDR3 nucleotides read TGTGCCACCAGTGATGGGACAGGGGGAAGGCTACCCCTCCACTTT. Its protein product is CATSDGTGGRLPLHF.

This clonotype was counted at least ten times. V is TRBV7-6 and J is TRBJ1-4; a possible D gene is TRBD1 (5 bases). Germline V gene sequence: CDR1 SGHVS, CDR2 FNYEAQ. Trimming took 2 bases from V and 5 from J, leaving 9 bases between them. This CDR3 spans 14 amino acids. CDR3 DNA sequence: TGTGCCAGCAGCTTATCCAGGGAGAATGAAAAACTGTTTTTT. It specifies CASSLSRENEKLFF.

This clonotype was recorded at least ten times. The chain carries TRBV12-3 or TRBV12-4 and TRBJ1-2, with a possible D match to TRBD1 (6 bases). Trimming stripped 6 bases from V and 4 bases from J, with 12 bases between. CDR3 length: 13 amino acids. The CDR3 DNA is TGTGCCAGCAGCGGTGGGACAATCTATGGCTACACCTTC. Its protein is CASSGGTIYGYTF.

This clonotype has a count of ten or more. The rearrangement uses TRBV10-3 and TRBJ1-1; the D gene is possibly TRBD1 (5 bases). This CDR3 spans 12 amino acids. V lost 8 bases to trimming and J lost 1 base, with 8 bases between them. The germline V gene has CDR1 ENHRY and CDR2 SYGVKD. For the CDR3, the DNA is TGTGCCATCGGGCAGGGGAACACTGAAGCTTTCTTT. Translating it yields CAIGQGNTEAFF.

The table lists this clonotype with a few counts. The chain combines TRBV9 with TRBJ2-7, with no clear D. V was trimmed by 2 bases and J by 1 base, leaving 10 bases between them. The CDR3 consists of 14 residues. Germline lookup yields CDR1 SGDLS and CDR2 YYNGEE. CDR3 protein: CASSVAYNSYEQYF. DNA of the CDR3: TGTGCCAGCAGCGTGGCCTATAATTCCTACGAGCAGTACTTC.

The sample holds many counts of this clonotype. The chain is built from TRBV9 and TRBJ1-6; possibly TRBD1 for D (6 bases). Trimming left V 5 bases short and J 7 bases short, with 13 bases between. The CDR3 runs 14 residues. In germline, CDR1 is SGDLS, CDR2 YYNGEE. The DNA for the CDR3 is TGTGCCAGCAGACCGACAGGATACAATTCACCCCTCCACTTT. This encodes CASRPTGYNSPLHF. Supplemented by reference TRBV9 and TRBJ1-6, the full variable domain reads DSGVTQTPKHLITATGQRVTLRCSPRSGDLSVYWYQQSLDQGLQFLIQYYNGEERAKGNILERFSAQQFPDLHSELNLSSLELGDSALYFCASRPTGYNSPLHFGNGTRLTVT.

The chain carries TRBV25-1 and TRBJ2-5; D perhaps matches TRBD1 (6 bases). Per the germline V gene, CDR1 is MGHDK and CDR2 is SYGVNS. The CDR3 spans 15 residues. The ends were cut back, 2 bases at V and 9 bases at J, with 19 bases in the middle. CDR3 sequence: CASSEPTGYGQAQYF. CDR3 in DNA: TGTGCCAGCAGTGAACCAACAGGGTACGGGCAGGCCCAGTACTTC.

The chain is built from TRBV6-5 and TRBJ2-5; 7 bases line up with TRBD1. This CDR3 has 15 amino acids. From germline, CDR1 is MNHEY and CDR2 SVGAGI. V was pared by 5 bases and J by 7 bases, with 13 bases of the junction left unmatched. CDR3 sequence: CASSHPGQGERTQYF. The CDR3 nucleotides read TGTGCCAGCAGTCACCCTGGGCAGGGGGAACGGACCCAGTACTTC.

In this sample, this clonotype turned up many times. The chain links TRBV15 to TRBJ1-5; D remains ambiguous. In germline, CDR1 is LNHNV, CDR2 YYDKDF (reference sequence). The CDR3 loop spans 13 amino acids. Trimming removed 1 base from V and 1 base from J, with 2 bases in between. The CDR3 nucleotides are TGTGCCACCAGCAGAGCAAGCAATCAGCCCCAGCATTTT. It codes for CATSRASNQPQHF.

Note on this clonotype: A single base separates this from a much larger clone, so it may be a read error. The chain couples TRBV2 to TRBJ1-1; maybe TRBD1 (5 bases). Germline CDR1 is SNHLY and CDR2 is FYNNEI. Trimming stripped 3 bases from V and 1 base from J, with 9 bases between. The CDR3 extends over 14 amino acids. The CDR3 coding sequence is TGTGCCAGCAGTGAGTCTGGGACGAACACTGAAGCTTTCTTT. The encoded protein is CASSESGTNTEAFF.

J is TRBJ1-5 and V is TRBV9; TRBD1 aligns across 7 bases. Per germline, CDR1 SGDLS and CDR2 YYNGEE. Trimming cost V 3 bases and J 6 bases; bases outside gene matches: 9. CDR3 length equals 15 residues. CDR3 sequence reads: CASSATGFRGQPQHF. The CDR3 region has the DNA TGTGCCAGCAGCGCGACAGGGTTTAGGGGTCAGCCCCAGCATTTT.

The chain uses TRBV25-1 and TRBJ2-7; 12 bases line up with TRBD1. The germline V gene has CDR1 MGHDK and CDR2 SYGVNS. The CDR3 spans 16 residues. The V and J ends lost 4 bases and 5 bases, in that order; junction bases with no gene match: 9. In DNA form, the CDR3 reads TGTGCCAGCAGTGTTACCGGGACAGGGGGCGGAAACGAGCAGTACTTC. Translated, it gives CASSVTGTGGGNEQYF.

The V and J genes are TRBV2 and TRBJ1-1, with TRBD1 matching over 7 bases. The ends lost 4 bases at V and 6 bases at J; junction bases unmatched: 2. The CDR3 extends over 12 amino acids. Germline V CDR1 and CDR2: SNHLY, FYNNEI. Here the CDR3 DNA reads TGTGCCAGCAGTGGGGACAGACCTGAAGCTTTCTTT. Amino acids: CASSGDRPEAFF.

This clonotype came up once. The chain couples TRBV10-3 to TRBJ2-7, with TRBD1 as a possible D gene (6 bases). This CDR3 spans 17 amino acids. V gave up 5 bases and J gave up 5 bases, with 25 bases separating them. The V gene's germline CDR1 is ENHRY and CDR2 SYGVKD. In nucleotides, the CDR3 is TGTGCCATCAGTCCGGAACAGACAGGACATTACCGGCACGAGCAGTACTTC. It is translated as CAISPEQTGHYRHEQYF.

The CDR3 reads CSVRDMNTEAFF. The CDR3 DNA follows: TGCAGCGTTAGGGACATGAACACTGAAGCTTTCTTT. The gene calls are TRBV29-1 and TRBJ1-1; weak D call: TRBD1 (6 bases). Germline-derived CDR1 and CDR2 are SQVTM and ANQGSEA. V was cut by 5 bases and J by 0 bases, with 7 bases left in between. This CDR3 contains 12 residues.

The V gene is TRBV29-1, the J gene TRBJ1-3; tentative D call: TRBD1 (5 bases). The V gene lost 2 bases and the J gene lost 2 bases, with 16 bases spanning the gap. This CDR3 is built from 16 residues. The germline gives CDR1 SQVTM, CDR2 ANQGSEA. This chain's CDR3 is CSVESETDFPGNTIYF. DNA of the CDR3: TGCAGCGTTGAATCCGAGACAGACTTTCCTGGAAACACCATATATTTT.

The chain couples TRBV5-1 to TRBJ2-2; D gene uncertain. Germline V gene sequence: CDR1 SGHRS, CDR2 YFSETQ. Trimming shortened V by 3 bases and J by 0 bases, and 12 bases separated the two germline ends. CDR3 length: 16 amino acids. This chain's CDR3 is CASSSSPSANTGELFF. For the CDR3, the DNA is TGCGCCAGCAGCTCGTCTCCATCAGCGAACACCGGGGAGCTGTTTTTT.

The chain joins TRBV20-1 to TRBJ1-2; 9 positions agree with TRBD1. After removal of 5 bases from V and 4 bases from J, the junction contained 8 bases not matched to a gene. The CDR3 sequence is 14 residues long. Germline CDR1 and CDR2: DFQATT and SNEGSKA (reference sequence). The CDR3 region is CSAPRTGDGYGYTF. CDR3 DNA: TGCAGTGCTCCGAGGACAGGGGATGGCTATGGCTACACCTTC.

The chain joins TRBV6-6 to TRBJ2-7; TRBD2 matches at 7 bases. J gave up 2 bases and V 7 bases, and 8 bases lay outside the gene matches. This CDR3 has 14 residues. From germline, CDR1 is MNHNY and CDR2 SVGAGI (reference sequence). CDR3 DNA: TGTGCCAGCATTGAAGCGGGGTTAACCTACGAGCAGTACTTC. Its protein is CASIEAGLTYEQYF.

This clonotype was seen repeatedly, ten times or more. V gene TRBV29-1 combines with J gene TRBJ2-7, with TRBD1 matching 10 bases. With V trimmed by 3 bases and J by 3 bases, 5 bases remained unmatched. Germline V gives CDR1 SQVTM, CDR2 ANQGSEA. The CDR3 has 14 amino acids. The CDR3 region is CSVDLGDRGYEQYF. In DNA form, the CDR3 reads TGCAGCGTTGACCTAGGGGACAGGGGCTACGAGCAGTACTTC.